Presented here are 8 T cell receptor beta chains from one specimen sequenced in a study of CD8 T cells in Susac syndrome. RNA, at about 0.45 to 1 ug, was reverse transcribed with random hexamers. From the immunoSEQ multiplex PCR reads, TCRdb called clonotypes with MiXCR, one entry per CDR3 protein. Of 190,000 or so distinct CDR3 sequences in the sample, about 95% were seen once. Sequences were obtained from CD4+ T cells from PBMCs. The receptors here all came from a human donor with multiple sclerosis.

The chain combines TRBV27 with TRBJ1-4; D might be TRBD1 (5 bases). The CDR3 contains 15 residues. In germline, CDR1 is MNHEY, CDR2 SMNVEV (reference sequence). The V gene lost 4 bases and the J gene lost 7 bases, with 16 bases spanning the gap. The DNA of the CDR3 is TGTGCCAGCAGTTCCGCGCTGGAGGGGAGTGAAAAACTGTTTTTT. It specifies CASSSALEGSEKLFF.

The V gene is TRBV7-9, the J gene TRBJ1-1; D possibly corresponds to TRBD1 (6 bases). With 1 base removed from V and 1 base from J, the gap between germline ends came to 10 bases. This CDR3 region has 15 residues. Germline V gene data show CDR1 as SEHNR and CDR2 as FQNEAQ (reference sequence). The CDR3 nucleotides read TGTGCCAGCAGCTTAGAAGGGGGATGGAACACTGAAGCTTTCTTT. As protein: CASSLEGGWNTEAFF.

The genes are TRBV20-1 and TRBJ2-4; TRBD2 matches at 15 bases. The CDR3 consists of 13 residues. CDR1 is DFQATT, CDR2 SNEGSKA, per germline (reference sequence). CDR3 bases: TGCAGCGGACTAGCGGGAGGGCCTAACATTCAGTACTTC. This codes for CSGLAGGPNIQYF.

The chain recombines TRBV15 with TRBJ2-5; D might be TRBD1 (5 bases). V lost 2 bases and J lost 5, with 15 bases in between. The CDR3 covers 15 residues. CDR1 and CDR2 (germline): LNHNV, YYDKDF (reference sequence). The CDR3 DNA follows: TGTGCCACCAGCAGACAACAGGATCCCAGGGAGACCCAGTACTTC. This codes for CATSRQQDPRETQYF.

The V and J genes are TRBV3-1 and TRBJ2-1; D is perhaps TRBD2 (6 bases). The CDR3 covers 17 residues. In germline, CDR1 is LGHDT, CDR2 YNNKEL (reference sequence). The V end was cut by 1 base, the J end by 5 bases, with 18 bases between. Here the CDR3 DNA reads TGTGCCAGCAGCCAAGTGGTGGGGAAAAGCGGGCACAATGAGCAGTTCTTC. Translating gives CASSQVVGKSGHNEQFF.

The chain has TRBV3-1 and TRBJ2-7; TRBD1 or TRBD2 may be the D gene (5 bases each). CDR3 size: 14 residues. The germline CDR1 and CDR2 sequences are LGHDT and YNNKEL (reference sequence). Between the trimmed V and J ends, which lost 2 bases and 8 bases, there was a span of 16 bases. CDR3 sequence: CASSQLRSGTQQYF. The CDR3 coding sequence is TGTGCCAGCAGCCAACTGCGATCCGGGACGCAGCAGTACTTC.

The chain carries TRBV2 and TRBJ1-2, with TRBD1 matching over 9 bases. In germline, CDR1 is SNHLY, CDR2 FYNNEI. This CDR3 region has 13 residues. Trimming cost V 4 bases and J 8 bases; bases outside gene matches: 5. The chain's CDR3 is CASSGDRGRGYTF. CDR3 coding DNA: TGTGCCAGCAGTGGCGACAGGGGGAGAGGCTACACCTTC. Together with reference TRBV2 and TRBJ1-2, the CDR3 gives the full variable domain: EPEVTQTPSHQVTQMGQEVILRCVPISNHLYFYWYRQILGQKVEFLVSFYNNEISEKSEIFDDQFSVERPDGSNFTLKIRSTKLEDSAMYFCASSGDRGRGYTFGSGTRLTVV.

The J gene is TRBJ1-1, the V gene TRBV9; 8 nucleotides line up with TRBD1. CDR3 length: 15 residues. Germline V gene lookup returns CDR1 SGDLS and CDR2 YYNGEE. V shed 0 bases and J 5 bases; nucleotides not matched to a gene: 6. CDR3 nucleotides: TGTGCCAGCAGCGTAGGAGGACAGGGTGGGACTGAAGCTTTCTTT. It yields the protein CASSVGGQGGTEAFF.